The sample holds many counts of the clone carrying this TCR beta chain. This sample was included in a study of T-cell reconstitution after alpha-beta-depleted transplantation in children. Unique molecular identifiers were used in preparing the TCRbeta library. TCRdb re-called the PCR reads with MiXCR, one entry per CDR3 protein. Of around 340,000 distinct CDR3 sequences detected, about 14% appear once; the ten largest clones hold 3.5% to 4.5%. Germline CDR1 is SGHRS and CDR2 is YFSETQ. The CDR3 runs to 13 residues. The germline V and J ends were trimmed by 0 bases and 11 bases, with 14 bases remaining between them.

This specimen consisted of PBMCs, obtained from the stem cell graft. This clonotype originated in a human donor who donated a stem cell graft to a child with Fanconi anemia. The chain couples TRBV5-1 to TRBJ1-1; D is unresolved. The CDR3 sequence is CASSLAGYREAFF. CDR3 coding DNA: TGCGCCAGCAGCTTGGCGGGGTACCGGGAGGCTTTCTTT.